A single T cell receptor beta chain is shown here with its context. CDR3 length equals 15 residues. CDR1 and CDR2 from the germline V gene are MDHEN and SYDVKM. V gave up 6 bases and J gave up 8 bases; unmatched junction bases: 10. Original handling: Amplification of reference gene primers was used by the study to estimate nucleated cell counts. Profiling relied on immunoSEQ multiplex PCR, and the TCRdb table lists in-frame clones only, not all of them. Clone size and the V and J calls come from that table; the DNA yielded D and trimming. The table has around 190,000 clones, over 75% seen once. The sample is drawn from a study of blood T cell repertoires in COVID-19.

Source material: peripheral blood. The V and J genes are TRBV28 and TRBJ2-3; 11 positions match TRBD2. The receptor was isolated from a man aged 65-85 years with active or convalescent COVID-19. CDR3 bases: TGTGCCAGCAGCCCACACCCTAGCGGGAGGAGTACGCAGTATTTT. It encodes CASSPHPSGRSTQYF. Together with reference TRBV28 and TRBJ2-3, the CDR3 gives the full variable domain: DVKVTQSSRYLVKRTGEKVFLECVQDMDHENMFWYRQDPGLGLRLIYFSYDVKMKEKGDIPEGYSVSREKKERFSLILESASTNQTSMYLCASSPHPSGRSTQYFGPGTRLTVL.